This T cell receptor (beta chain) was observed in a study of T cell responses to AZD1222 COVID-19 vaccine. Generated by immunoSEQ multiplex PCR, the TCRdb table keeps only in-frame clones and is missing some. The table lists more than 80,000 clones, around 91% of them singletons, with 6.5% to 10% in the top ten. This CDR3 comprises 13 residues. Germline loops: CDR1 MNHNY, CDR2 SVGAGI (reference sequence). V dropped 5 bases and J dropped 2 bases, with 9 bases sitting between them. Details on this clone: Its specificity is not known.

Study-level results: Rises in breadth and depth of Spike-specific TCRs came after two AZD1222 doses.

Specimen: peripheral blood, collected 28 days after the second AZD1222 dose. The receptor was isolated from an adult who received the AZD1222 COVID-19 vaccine. The chain has TRBV6-6 and TRBJ1-1; no clear D. This CDR3 reads CASSREGNTEAFF. The CDR3 nucleotides read TGTGCCAGCAGTCGGGAGGGCAACACTGAAGCTTTCTTT.